The 5 T cell receptor beta chains in this list originate from one sample, sequenced in a study of cytomegalovirus exposure and HLA in healthy donors. The primer mix had 60 Vbeta and 13 Jbeta primers. Clones were read by immunoSEQ multiplex PCR, and TCRdb kept only the in-frame ones, dropping some. The table shows fewer than 250,000 clones, with approximately 83% occurring only once. Sequenced input: PBMCs. The receptor source for this set is a woman aged 45-59 years in good health and CMV-seropositive.

This chain connects TRBV5-1 to TRBJ2-7, with D possibly TRBD1 on 6 matching bases. Trimming took 0 bases from V and 2 from J, leaving 9 bases between them. The CDR3 totals 14 residues. Per germline, CDR1 SGHRS and CDR2 YFSETQ. CDR3 region: CASSLAGDTYEQYF. In nucleotides, the CDR3 is TGCGCCAGCAGCTTGGCTGGGGACACCTACGAGCAGTACTTC.

V gene TRBV5-1 combines with J gene TRBJ1-4, with 7 bases lining up with TRBD1. After removal of 3 bases from V and 0 bases from J, the junction contained 8 bases not matched to a gene. The CDR3 totals 17 residues. Per germline, CDR1 SGHRS and CDR2 YFSETQ. In DNA, the CDR3 is TGCGCCAGCAGCTGGGGACAGATAAGCGCAACTAATGAAAAACTGTTTTTT. Amino acid sequence: CASSWGQISATNEKLFF.

This chain links TRBV2 with TRBJ1-6; 12 bases align to TRBD1. The CDR3 runs to 15 residues. V was clipped by 7 bases and J by 10 bases; unmatched bases: 8. CDR1 is SNHLY, CDR2 FYNNEI, per germline. CDR3 in DNA: TGTGCCAGCATCCCCTACGGGACAGGGGGCTCACCCCTCCACTTT. Translation: CASIPYGTGGSPLHF. The entire variable domain, with the rest obtained from reference TRBV2 and TRBJ1-6, is as follows: EPEVTQTPSHQVTQMGQEVILRCVPISNHLYFYWYRQILGQKVEFLVSFYNNEISEKSEIFDDQFSVERPDGSNFTLKIRSTKLEDSAMYFCASIPYGTGGSPLHFGNGTRLTVT.

J is TRBJ1-6 and V is TRBV19; maybe TRBD1 (6 bases). CDR3 size: 17 residues. The germline V gene has CDR1 LNHDA and CDR2 SQIVND (reference sequence). Trimming left V 5 bases short and J 10 bases short, with 24 bases between. The CDR3 nucleotides read TGTGCCAGTAGTGGGGGCCTCCAGGGGCGAGTGTACTCACCCCTCCACTTT. Its translation is CASSGGLQGRVYSPLHF.

The rearrangement links TRBV18 to TRBJ2-1; TRBD2 aligns across 7 bases. V shed 2 bases and J 0 bases; nucleotides not matched to a gene: 1. The CDR3 covers 15 residues. Germline loops: CDR1 KGHSH, CDR2 LQKENI. This CDR3 reads CASSPRTSSYNEQFF. The CDR3 DNA reads as TGTGCCAGCTCACCAAGGACTAGCTCCTACAATGAGCAGTTCTTC. Complete variable domain (other parts from reference TRBV18 and TRBJ2-1): NAGVMQNPRHLVRRRGQEARLRCSPMKGHSHVYWYRQLPEEGLKFMVYLQKENIIDESGMPKERFSAEFPKEGPSILRIQQVVRGDSAAYFCASSPRTSSYNEQFFGPGTRLTVL.